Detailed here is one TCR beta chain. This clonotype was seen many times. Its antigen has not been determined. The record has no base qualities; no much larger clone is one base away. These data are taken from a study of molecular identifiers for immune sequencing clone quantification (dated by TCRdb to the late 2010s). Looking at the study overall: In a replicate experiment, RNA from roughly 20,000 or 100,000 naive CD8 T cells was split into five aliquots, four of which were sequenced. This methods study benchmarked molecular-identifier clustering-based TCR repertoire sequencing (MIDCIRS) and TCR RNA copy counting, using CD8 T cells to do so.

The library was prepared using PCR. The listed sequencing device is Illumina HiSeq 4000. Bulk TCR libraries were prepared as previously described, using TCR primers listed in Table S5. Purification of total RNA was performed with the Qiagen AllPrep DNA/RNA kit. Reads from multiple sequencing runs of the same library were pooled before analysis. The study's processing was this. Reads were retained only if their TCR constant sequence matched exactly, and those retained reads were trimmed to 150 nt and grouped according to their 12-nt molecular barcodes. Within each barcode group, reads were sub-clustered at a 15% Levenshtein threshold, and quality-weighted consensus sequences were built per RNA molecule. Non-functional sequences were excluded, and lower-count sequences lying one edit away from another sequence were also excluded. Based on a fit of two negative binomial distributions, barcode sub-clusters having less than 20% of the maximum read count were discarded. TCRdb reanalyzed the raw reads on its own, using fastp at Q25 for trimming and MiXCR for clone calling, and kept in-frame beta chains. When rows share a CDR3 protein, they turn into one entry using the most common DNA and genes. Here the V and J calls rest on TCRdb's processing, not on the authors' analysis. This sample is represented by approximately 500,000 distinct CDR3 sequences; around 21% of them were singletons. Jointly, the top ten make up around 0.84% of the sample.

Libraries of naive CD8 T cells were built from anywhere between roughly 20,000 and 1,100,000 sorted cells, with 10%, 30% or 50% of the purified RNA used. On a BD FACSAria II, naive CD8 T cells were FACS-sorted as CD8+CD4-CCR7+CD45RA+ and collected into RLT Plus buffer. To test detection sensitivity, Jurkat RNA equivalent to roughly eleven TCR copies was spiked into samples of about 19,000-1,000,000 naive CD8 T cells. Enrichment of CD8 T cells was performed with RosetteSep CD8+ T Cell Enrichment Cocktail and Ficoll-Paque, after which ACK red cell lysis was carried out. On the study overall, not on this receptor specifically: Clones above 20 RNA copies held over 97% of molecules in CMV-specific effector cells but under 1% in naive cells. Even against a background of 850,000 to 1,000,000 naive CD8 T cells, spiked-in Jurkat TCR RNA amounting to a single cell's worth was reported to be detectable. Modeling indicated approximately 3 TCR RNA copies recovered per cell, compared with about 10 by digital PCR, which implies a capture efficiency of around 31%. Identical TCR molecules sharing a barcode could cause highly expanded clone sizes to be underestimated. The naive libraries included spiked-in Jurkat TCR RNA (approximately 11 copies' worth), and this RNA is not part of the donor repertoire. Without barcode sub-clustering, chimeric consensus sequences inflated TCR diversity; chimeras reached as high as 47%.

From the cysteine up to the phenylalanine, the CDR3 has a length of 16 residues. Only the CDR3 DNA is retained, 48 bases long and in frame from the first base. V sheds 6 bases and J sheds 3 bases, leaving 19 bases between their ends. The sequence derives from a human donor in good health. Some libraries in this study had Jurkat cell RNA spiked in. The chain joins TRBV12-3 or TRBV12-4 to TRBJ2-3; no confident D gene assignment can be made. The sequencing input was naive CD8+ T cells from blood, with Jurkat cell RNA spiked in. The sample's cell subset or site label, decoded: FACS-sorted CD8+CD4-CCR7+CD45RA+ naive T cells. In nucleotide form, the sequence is TGTGCCAGCAGCCACAAACCACTACCACCTACAGATACGCAGTATTTT. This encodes CASSHKPLPPTDTQYF.